The T cell receptor (beta chain) described here comes from a study of cytomegalovirus exposure and HLA in healthy donors. Study observations and caveats: Rare TCR sequences predominated, though certain public TCRs were found in many donors. As a later analysis showed, a missense DCLRE1C variant was linked to trimming of TCR beta V- and J-genes. In a later analysis, about 17,000 TCR beta sequences were associated with HLA alleles at 0.05 false discovery rate.

The PCR contained 60 Vbeta and 13 Jbeta primers. Clones were read by immunoSEQ multiplex PCR, and TCRdb kept only the in-frame ones, dropping some. The sample has some 170,000 clones; 81% are singletons. The germline CDR1 and CDR2 sequences are SGHTA and FQGNSA. V was shortened by 8 bases and J by 4 bases, with 11 bases between the two germline ends. This CDR3 comprises 12 residues. About this clone: Its antigen is still unknown.

Healthy individuals who donated bone marrow served as the donors. The sample taken for sequencing was PBMCs. The sequence was obtained from a woman between 18 and 29 years old in good health and CMV-seropositive. The V gene is TRBV7-2, the J gene TRBJ1-1; weak D call: TRBD1 (6 bases). The CDR3 nucleotides read TGTGCCAGCGATAGGGGGGGCACTGAAGCTTTCTTT. Translation: CASDRGGTEAFF.